What follows are 15 T cell receptor beta chains derived from one specimen sequenced in a study of blood T cell repertoires in COVID-19. Method: immunoSEQ multiplex PCR; TCRdb's copy keeps in-frame clones and lacks some. The sample consists of under 75,000 clones, just over 85% of them appearing once. The sample was peripheral blood. These receptors were obtained from a woman aged 80 or over with active COVID-19.

The chain couples TRBV19 to TRBJ2-1, with 13 positions matching TRBD2. The CDR3 is made up of 13 amino acids. Unmatched junction bases numbered 3, after V lost 6 bases and J lost 10 bases. The germline V gene has CDR1 LNHDA and CDR2 SQIVND (reference sequence). The CDR3 bases are TGTGCCAGTAGGACTAGCGGGGGGAAGGAGCAGTTCTTC. This translates into CASRTSGGKEQFF.

The chain links TRBV5-4 to TRBJ2-7; D perhaps matches TRBD1 (6 bases). Germline CDR1 is SGHNT and CDR2 is YYREEE (reference sequence). V lost 1 base and J lost 2, with 7 bases in between. This CDR3 is built from 13 residues. This CDR3 is CASSLPGAYEQYF. The CDR3 region has the DNA TGTGCCAGCAGCTTGCCAGGGGCCTACGAGCAGTACTTC.

The V call is TRBV4-2, the J call TRBJ1-4; no reliable D call. CDR1 and CDR2 from the germline V gene are LGHNA and YNFKEQ. Trimming cost V 1 base and J 9 bases, with 15 bases left between them. The CDR3 has 15 residues. The CDR3 DNA sequence: TGTGCCAGCAGCCAAGGGTGGCTGGGCGGGAAAAAACTGTTTTTT. Protein product: CASSQGWLGGKKLFF.

This chain's CDR3 is CAWSVGGSPLGAFF. DNA of the CDR3: TGTGCCTGGAGTGTAGGAGGCAGCCCGCTCGGAGCTTTCTTT. The chain joins TRBV30 to TRBJ1-1; no definite D call. Per germline, CDR1 GTSNPN and CDR2 SVGIG (reference sequence). This CDR3 has 14 amino acids. V dropped 0 bases and J dropped 10 bases, with 18 bases sitting between them.

The chain joins TRBV5-1 to TRBJ2-5; 8 bases are a match to TRBD2. Germline loops: CDR1 SGHRS, CDR2 YFSETQ. This CDR3 has 14 amino acids. The junction had 5 bases not matched to a gene; V was cut back by 4 bases and J by 3 bases. The CDR3 sequence is CASSGGAGEETQYF. In nucleotides, the CDR3 is TGCGCCAGCAGCGGGGGAGCGGGGGAAGAGACCCAGTACTTC. The variable domain in full, with the rest retrieved from reference TRBV5-1 and TRBJ2-5, is KAGVTQTPRYLIKTRGQQVTLSCSPISGHRSVSWYQQTPGQGLQFLFEYFSETQRNKGNFPGRFSGRQFSNSRSEMNVSTLELGDSALYLCASSGGAGEETQYFGPGTRLLVL.

This clone was seen only once. This rearrangement joins TRBV5-5 to TRBJ2-2; D unresolved. The CDR3 is 16 amino acids. The germline V gene encodes CDR1 SGHKS and CDR2 YYEKEE (reference sequence). The V end lost 0 bases, the J end lost 5 bases, and 14 bases lay between the germline ends. As DNA, the CDR3 is TGTGCCAGCAGCTTGGCCCGCCGCGGCTGGACCGGGGAGCTGTTTTTT. It encodes CASSLARRGWTGELFF.

The V and J genes are TRBV4-1 and TRBJ2-3; 11 nucleotides line up with TRBD2. Unmatched junction bases numbered 15, after V lost 1 base and J lost 6 bases. The CDR3 runs 19 residues. Germline values: CDR1 MGHRA, CDR2 YSYEKL. The CDR3 loop is CASSQAPALAGGPRDTQYF. The CDR3 coding sequence is TGCGCCAGCAGCCAAGCCCCTGCTCTAGCGGGGGGCCCAAGGGATACGCAGTATTTT.

This clone was detected a few times. The chain links TRBV7-9 to TRBJ1-5; TRBD1 might be the D (5 bases). From germline, CDR1 is SEHNR and CDR2 FQNEAQ (reference sequence). This CDR3 region has 13 residues. Trimming took off 5 bases at V and 7 bases at J, with 12 bases between the two ends. CDR3 residues: CASSQYGGQPQHF. DNA of the CDR3: TGTGCCAGCAGCCAATATGGGGGGCAGCCCCAGCATTTT. Full variable domain (remainder filled in from reference TRBV7-9 and TRBJ1-5): DTGVSQNPRHKITKRGQNVTFRCDPISEHNRLYWYRQTLGQGPEFLTYFQNEAQLEKSRLLSDRFSAERPKGSFSTLEIQRTEQGDSAMYLCASSQYGGQPQHFGDGTRLSIL.

The rearrangement joins TRBV29-1 to TRBJ1-3; possibly TRBD1 for D (5 bases). Germline V lookup: CDR1 SQVTM, CDR2 ANQGSEA. V gave up 4 bases and J gave up 7 bases, with 20 bases separating them. This CDR3 region has 15 residues. CDR3 bases: TGCAGCGTTGTAGGAGGGGCAGAATTTTATAACACCATATATTTT. Translated: CSVVGGAEFYNTIYF.

This rearrangement joins TRBV19 to TRBJ2-3; 7 bases agree with TRBD2. This CDR3 is built from 17 residues. The trim removed 8 bases at V and 0 bases at J, leaving 14 bases unmatched. Per the germline V gene, CDR1 is LNHDA and CDR2 is SQIVND (reference sequence). The CDR3 is CASSIRGGRFSTDTQYF. The CDR3 DNA follows: TGTGCCAGTTCCATCCGGGGAGGGAGATTTAGCACAGATACGCAGTATTTT.

CDR3 protein: CASSPTSGGAKNIQYF. DNA of the CDR3: TGTGCCAGCAGCCCGACTAGCGGGGGGGCAAAAAACATTCAGTACTTC. The J gene is TRBJ2-4, the V gene TRBV7-2, with TRBD2 identical over 14 bases. Trimming removed 5 bases from V and 4 bases from J; junction bases left unmatched: 4. The CDR3 sequence is 16 residues long. Germline V gene lookup returns CDR1 SGHTA and CDR2 FQGNSA. Full variable domain (rest looked up from reference TRBV7-2 and TRBJ2-4): GAGVSQSPSNKVTEKGKDVELRCDPISGHTALYWYRQSLGQGLEFLIYFQGNSAPDKSGLPSDRFSAERTGGSVSTLTIQRTQQEDSAVYLCASSPTSGGAKNIQYFGAGTRLSVL.

V is TRBV11-2 and J is TRBJ2-7, with a tentative D call TRBD2 (5 bases). CDR3 length: 14 amino acids. The V gene's germline CDR1 is SGHAT and CDR2 FQNNGV. Trimming stripped 2 bases from V and 2 bases from J, with 10 bases between. The DNA of the CDR3 is TGTGCCAGCAGCTTATACGCCGGGACCTACGAGCAGTACTTC. It is translated as CASSLYAGTYEQYF.

Only one count was recorded for this clone. This rearrangement joins TRBV18 to TRBJ1-1, with a weak D call TRBD1 (6 bases). Germline CDR1 and CDR2: KGHSH and LQKENI. This CDR3 is built from 17 residues. Trimming stripped 1 base from V and 3 bases from J, with 18 bases between. Written as DNA, the CDR3 is TGTGCCAGCTCACCACTTCCGGGGAGGGGGGCGGACACTGAAGCTTTCTTT. Its protein product is CASSPLPGRGADTEAFF.

The V gene is TRBV27, the J gene TRBJ2-1, with TRBD2 matching over 11 bases. The J segment lost 7 bases and the V segment lost 7 bases, leaving 6 bases of the junction unmatched. The CDR3 loop spans 14 amino acids. CDR1 MNHEY and CDR2 SMNVEV come from the germline V gene (reference sequence). The CDR3 DNA reads TGTGCCAGCAAAGTAGCGGGGGGGTTTAATGAGCAGTTCTTC. This codes for CASKVAGGFNEQFF.

The V call is TRBV20-1, the J call TRBJ1-1; possibly TRBD1 for D (5 bases). Germline lookup yields CDR1 DFQATT and CDR2 SNEGSKA (reference sequence). CDR3 length equals 11 residues. CDR3 nucleotide sequence: TGCACTACAGGAGGGCAGCCTGAAGCTTTCTTT. It is translated as CTTGGQPEAFF.